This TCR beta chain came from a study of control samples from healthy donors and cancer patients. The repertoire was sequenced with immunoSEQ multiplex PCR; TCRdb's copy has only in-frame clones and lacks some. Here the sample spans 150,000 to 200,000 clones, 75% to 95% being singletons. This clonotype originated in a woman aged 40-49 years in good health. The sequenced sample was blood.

The CDR3 coding sequence is TGTGCCAGCTCCCCGCTCGGACAGGGGGCAAGGGATGGCTACACCTTC. This translates into CASSPLGQGARDGYTF. The J gene is TRBJ1-2, the V gene TRBV18; 11 nucleotides match TRBD1. With V trimmed by 6 bases and J by 6 bases, 12 bases remained unmatched. The CDR3 has 16 amino acids. The germline CDR1 and CDR2 sequences are KGHSH and LQKENI.